The 4 T cell receptor beta chains below were found in one sample sequenced in a study of blood T cells in healthy people across ages. The authors ran a second PCR of 7 to 11 cycles using a sample-barcoded 5' primer and a J-beta primer mix. One entry per CDR3 protein, called by TCRdb with MiXCR from the 5' RACE reads. Of 900,000 to 950,000 distinct CDR3 sequences listed, about 29% were seen once; the top ten hold 9.5% to 13%. A further study also used this sample, focusing on T cells of mothers and their children.

Sequenced sample: blood. Source of these receptors: a middle-aged woman in good health.

CDR3 coding DNA: TGCAGCGTTGGGAGCGCTCTCTACGAGCAGTACTTC. Translation: CSVGSALYEQYF. The chain couples TRBV29-1 to TRBJ2-7; no reliable D call. Germline CDR1 reads SQVTM; CDR2 reads ANQGSEA. V was pared by 4 bases and J by 3 bases, with 10 bases between. The CDR3 contains 12 residues.

V is TRBV6-1 and J is TRBJ2-3; D call uncertain. CDR1 is MNHNS and CDR2 is SASEGT in the germline V gene. With 7 bases removed from V and 2 bases from J, the gap between germline ends came to 13 bases. This CDR3 contains 14 residues. CDR3 nucleotide sequence: TGTGCCAGCACCCGACTCAGAAACACAGATACGCAGTATTTT. Translation gives CASTRLRNTDTQYF.

V gene TRBV7-3 combines with J gene TRBJ2-2, with unresolved D. CDR3 length: 15 amino acids. Trimming shortened V by 0 bases and J by 3 bases, and 8 bases separated the two germline ends. Germline CDR1 SGHTA, CDR2 FQGTGA. CDR3 sequence reads: CASSLTSGYTGELFF. CDR3 DNA: TGTGCCAGCAGCTTAACATCCGGTTACACCGGGGAGCTGTTTTTT.

This chain links TRBV28 with TRBJ2-4, with D possibly being TRBD1 or TRBD2 (6 bases each). Germline V lookup: CDR1 MDHEN, CDR2 SYDVKM. Trimming removed 4 bases from V and 13 bases from J, with 20 bases in between. The CDR3 extends over 14 amino acids. The CDR3 DNA sequence: TGTGCCAGCAGTTATGGGGGGCGAATAGGGGAGCAGTACTTC. Translating it yields CASSYGGRIGEQYF.